This T cell receptor (beta chain) was sequenced for a study of metastatic and nonmetastatic thyroid tumors. Study in general: Repertoire comparisons spanned blood and tumor or nodule tissue from malignant and benign thyroid patients.

Germline V CDR1 and CDR2: KGHSH, LQKENI. Trimming left V 6 bases short and J 2 bases short, with 14 bases between. This CDR3 has 15 residues. On this clone: A much larger clone sits a single nucleotide away, making a read error possible.

Among the patients, none had received any treatment before thyroid surgery. TCRdb reprocessed the PCR reads using MiXCR. The sample holds approximately 82,000 clones, around 12% seen once. The sample comprised tumor tissue. This sequence joins TRBV18 and TRBJ1-5; unclear D gene. This receptor was obtained from a female donor with papillary thyroid cancer or a benign thyroid nodule (not recorded which). Some clones in this sample may be carry-over from other donors' samples. CDR3 sequence (DNA): TGTGCCAGCTCCCCTGGAGGGAATGGCAATCAGCCCCAGCATTTT. This codes for CASSPGGNGNQPQHF.